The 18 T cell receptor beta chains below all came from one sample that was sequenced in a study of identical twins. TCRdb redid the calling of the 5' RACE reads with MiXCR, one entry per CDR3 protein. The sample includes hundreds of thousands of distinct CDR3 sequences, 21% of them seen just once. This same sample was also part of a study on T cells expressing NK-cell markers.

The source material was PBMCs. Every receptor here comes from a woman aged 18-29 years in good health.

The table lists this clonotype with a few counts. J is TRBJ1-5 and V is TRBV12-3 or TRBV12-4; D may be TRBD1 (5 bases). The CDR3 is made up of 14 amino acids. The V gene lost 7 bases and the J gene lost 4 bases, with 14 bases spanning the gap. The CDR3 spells CASTDISSNQPQHF. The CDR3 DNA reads TGTGCCAGCACGGACATATCGTCGAATCAGCCCCAGCATTTT.

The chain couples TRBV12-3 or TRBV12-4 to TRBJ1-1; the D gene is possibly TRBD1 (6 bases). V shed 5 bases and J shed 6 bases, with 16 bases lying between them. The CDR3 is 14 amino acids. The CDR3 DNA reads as TGTGCCAGCAGTCCCCATCGACAGGTCTCTGAAGCTTTCTTT. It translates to CASSPHRQVSEAFF.

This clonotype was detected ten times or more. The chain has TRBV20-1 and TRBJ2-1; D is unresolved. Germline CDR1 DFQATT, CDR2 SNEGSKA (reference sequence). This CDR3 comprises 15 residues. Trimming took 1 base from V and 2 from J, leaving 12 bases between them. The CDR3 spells CSARAINSPYNEQFF. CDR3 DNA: TGCAGTGCTAGAGCAATCAATTCACCCTACAATGAGCAGTTCTTC.

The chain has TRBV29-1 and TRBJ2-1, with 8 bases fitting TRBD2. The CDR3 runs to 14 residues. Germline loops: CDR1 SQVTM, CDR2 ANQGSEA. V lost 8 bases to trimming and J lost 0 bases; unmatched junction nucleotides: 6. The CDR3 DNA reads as TGCAGCATTATAGCGGGGTCCTCCTACAATGAGCAGTTCTTC. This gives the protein CSIIAGSSYNEQFF.

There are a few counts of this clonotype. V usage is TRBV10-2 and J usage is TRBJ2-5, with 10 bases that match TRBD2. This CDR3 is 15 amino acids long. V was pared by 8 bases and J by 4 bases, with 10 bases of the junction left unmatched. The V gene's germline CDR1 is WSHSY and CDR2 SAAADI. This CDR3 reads CASDNPSGSRETQYF. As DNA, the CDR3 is TGCGCCAGCGACAACCCTAGCGGGAGCAGAGAGACCCAGTACTTC.

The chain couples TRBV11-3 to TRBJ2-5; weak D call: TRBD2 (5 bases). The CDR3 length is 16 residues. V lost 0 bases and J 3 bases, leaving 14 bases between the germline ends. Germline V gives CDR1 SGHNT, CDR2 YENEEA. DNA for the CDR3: TGTGCCAGCAGCTTAGATGCGGGTTACCGAGAAGAGACCCAGTACTTC. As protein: CASSLDAGYREETQYF.

The CDR3, as DNA: TGTGCCAGCAGCTCCGTCGGGGGGGGGAACACCGGGGAGCTGTTTTTT. Encoded protein: CASSSVGGGNTGELFF. This chain joins TRBV7-3 and TRBJ2-2, with TRBD2 matching over 8 bases. Germline trimming cut 4 bases from V and 1 base from J; bases unmatched to any gene: 5. In germline, CDR1 is SGHTA, CDR2 FQGTGA. CDR3 length: 16 residues.

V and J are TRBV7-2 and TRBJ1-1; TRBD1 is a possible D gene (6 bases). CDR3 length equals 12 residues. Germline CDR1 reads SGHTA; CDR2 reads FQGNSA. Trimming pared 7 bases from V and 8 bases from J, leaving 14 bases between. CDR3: CASTAGAAEAFF. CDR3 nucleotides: TGTGCCAGCACCGCAGGGGCGGCGGAAGCTTTCTTT.

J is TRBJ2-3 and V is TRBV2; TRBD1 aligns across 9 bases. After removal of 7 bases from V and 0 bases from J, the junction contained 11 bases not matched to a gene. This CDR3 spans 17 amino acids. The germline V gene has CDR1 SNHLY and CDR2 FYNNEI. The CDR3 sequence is CASITRDRAISTDTQYF. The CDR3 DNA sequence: TGTGCCAGCATTACCCGGGACAGGGCCATTAGCACAGATACGCAGTATTTT.

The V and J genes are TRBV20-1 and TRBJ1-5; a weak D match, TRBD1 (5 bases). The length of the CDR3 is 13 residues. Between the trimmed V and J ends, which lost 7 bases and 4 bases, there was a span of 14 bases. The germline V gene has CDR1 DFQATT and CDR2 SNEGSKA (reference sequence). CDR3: CSGSPGPNQPQHF. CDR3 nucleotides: TGCAGTGGTTCCCCAGGGCCGAATCAGCCCCAGCATTTT.

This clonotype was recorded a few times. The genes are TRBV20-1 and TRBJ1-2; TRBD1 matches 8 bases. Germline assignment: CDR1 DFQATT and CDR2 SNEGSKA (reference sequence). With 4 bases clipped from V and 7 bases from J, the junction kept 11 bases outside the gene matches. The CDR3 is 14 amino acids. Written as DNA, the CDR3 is TGCAGTGCTAAAGACAGGGGCGTTTTAGGTGGCTACACCTTC. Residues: CSAKDRGVLGGYTF.

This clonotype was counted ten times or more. This chain's CDR3 is CASSQRGTGYGYTF. The CDR3 DNA reads TGTGCCAGCAGCCAAAGGGGCACTGGCTATGGCTACACCTTC. The J gene is TRBJ1-2, the V gene TRBV3-1; weak D call: TRBD1 (5 bases). The V gene's germline CDR1 is LGHDT and CDR2 YNNKEL (reference sequence). This CDR3 contains 14 residues. V was shortened by 2 bases and J by 4 bases, with 11 bases between the two germline ends. Based on the CDR3 plus reference TRBV3-1 and TRBJ1-2, the full variable domain is DTAVSQTPKYLVTQMGNDKSIKCEQNLGHDTMYWYKQDSKKFLKIMFSYNNKELIINETVPNRFSPKSPDKAHLNLHINSLELGDSAVYFCASSQRGTGYGYTFGSGTRLTVV.

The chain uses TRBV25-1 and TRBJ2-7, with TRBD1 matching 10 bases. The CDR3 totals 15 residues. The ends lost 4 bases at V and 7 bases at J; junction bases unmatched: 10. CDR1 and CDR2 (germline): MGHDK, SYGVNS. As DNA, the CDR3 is TGTGCCAGCAGTGCTCTTGACAGGGGGCCTTATGAGCAGTACTTC. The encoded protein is CASSALDRGPYEQYF.

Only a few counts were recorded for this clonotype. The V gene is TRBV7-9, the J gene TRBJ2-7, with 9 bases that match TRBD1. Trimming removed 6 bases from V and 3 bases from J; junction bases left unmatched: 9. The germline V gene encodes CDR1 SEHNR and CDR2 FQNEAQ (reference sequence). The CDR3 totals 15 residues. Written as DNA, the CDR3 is TGTGCCAGCAGTCAATCCTTGGGACAGGGCTACGAGCAGTACTTC. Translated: CASSQSLGQGYEQYF.

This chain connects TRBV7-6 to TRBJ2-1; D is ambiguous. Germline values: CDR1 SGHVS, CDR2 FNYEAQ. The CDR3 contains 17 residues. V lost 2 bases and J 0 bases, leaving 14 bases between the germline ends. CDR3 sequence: CASSLLGSESSYNEQFF. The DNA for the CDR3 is TGTGCCAGCAGCTTATTGGGTTCTGAAAGCTCCTACAATGAGCAGTTCTTC. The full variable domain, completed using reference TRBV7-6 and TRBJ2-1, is GAGVSQSPRYKVTKRGQDVALRCDPISGHVSLYWYRQALGQGPEFLTYFNYEAQQDKSGLPNDRFSAERPEGSISTLTIQRTEQRDSAMYRCASSLLGSESSYNEQFFGPGTRLTVL.

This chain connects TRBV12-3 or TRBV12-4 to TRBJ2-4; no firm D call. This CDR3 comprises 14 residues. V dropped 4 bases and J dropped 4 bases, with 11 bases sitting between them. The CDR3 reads CASSSPFGKNIQYF. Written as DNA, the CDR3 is TGTGCCAGCAGTTCCCCCTTCGGGAAAAACATTCAGTACTTC.

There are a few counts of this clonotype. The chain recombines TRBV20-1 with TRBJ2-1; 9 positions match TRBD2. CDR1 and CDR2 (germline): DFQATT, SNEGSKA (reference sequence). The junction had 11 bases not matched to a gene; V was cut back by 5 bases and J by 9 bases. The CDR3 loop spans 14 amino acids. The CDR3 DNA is TGCAGTGCTGAACTAGCGGGCGGAGGTTTTGAGCAGTTCTTC. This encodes CSAELAGGGFEQFF.

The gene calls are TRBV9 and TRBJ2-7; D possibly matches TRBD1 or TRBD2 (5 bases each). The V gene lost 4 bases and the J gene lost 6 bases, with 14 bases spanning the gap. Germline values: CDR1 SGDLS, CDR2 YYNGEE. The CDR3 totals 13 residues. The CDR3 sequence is CASSLGDGGEQYF. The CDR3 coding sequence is TGTGCCAGCAGCCTAGGGGACGGCGGCGAGCAGTACTTC. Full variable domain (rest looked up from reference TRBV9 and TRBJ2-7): DSGVTQTPKHLITATGQRVTLRCSPRSGDLSVYWYQQSLDQGLQFLIQYYNGEERAKGNILERFSAQQFPDLHSELNLSSLELGDSALYFCASSLGDGGEQYFGPGTRLTVT.